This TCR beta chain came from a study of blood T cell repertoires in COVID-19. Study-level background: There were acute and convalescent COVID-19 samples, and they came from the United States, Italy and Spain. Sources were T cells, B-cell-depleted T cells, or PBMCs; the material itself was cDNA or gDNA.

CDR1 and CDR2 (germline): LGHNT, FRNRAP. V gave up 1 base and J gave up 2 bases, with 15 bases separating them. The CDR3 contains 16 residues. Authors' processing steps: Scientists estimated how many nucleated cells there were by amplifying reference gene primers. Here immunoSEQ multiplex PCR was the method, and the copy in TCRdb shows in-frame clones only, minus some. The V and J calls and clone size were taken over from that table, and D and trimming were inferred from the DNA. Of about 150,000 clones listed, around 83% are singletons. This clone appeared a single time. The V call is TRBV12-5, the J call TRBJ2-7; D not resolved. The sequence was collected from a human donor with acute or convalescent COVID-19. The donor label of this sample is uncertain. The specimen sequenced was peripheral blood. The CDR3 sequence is CASGLAPETAAYEQYF. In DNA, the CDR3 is TGTGCTAGTGGTTTGGCCCCCGAGACTGCTGCCTACGAGCAGTACTTC.